This T cell receptor beta chain was profiled in a study of beta chain features in type 1 diabetes (dated by TCRdb to 2016 to 2019). With regard to the full study: Mean age, gender distribution, total cell number and subset yield did not differ between patients and healthy donors. The study compared TCRB repertoires of sorted circulating CD4+ T cell subsets between recently diagnosed type 1 diabetes patients and matched healthy donors. A total of 107,917,701 sorted cells were examined across all samples, and the number of cells per subset was strongly correlated with RNA yield. Whereas all 30 or so donors provided naive and central memory subsets, regulatory and stem cell-like memory subsets were isolated from just 8 patients and roughly 8 healthy donors.

The germline V end is reduced by 1 base and the J end by 5 bases; junction bases left unmatched: 8. Sequences LNHNV (CDR1) and YYDKDF (CDR2) are obtained from the germline V gene (reference sequence). CDR3 length: 16 amino acids, cysteine to phenylalanine. The entry retains the CDR3 DNA only, 48 bases that are in frame from base 1. Each donor gave one peripheral blood draw, approximately 0.11 L on average, collected into heparinised tubes. A BD FACSAria II was used to sort naive, central memory, regulatory and stem cell-like memory CD4+ T cells with a panel that included CD45RO, CCR7, CD25, CD127, CD95 and CD27. Every sorted population had a purity above 95%. PBMCs were separated immediately by Lymphoprep density gradient centrifugation and were stained directly, without being cultured. Samples were stained and sorted in pairs, with one healthy donor and one patient per experiment, so that batch effects were minimized.

The entire amount of isolated RNA was reverse transcribed using the High Capacity cDNA Reverse Transcription Kit, so the sequenced TCRB transcripts were expressed ones. Naive, central memory and regulatory T cell samples underwent deep immunoSEQ sequencing, averaging about 3.3 million total reads per sample. Sorted cells were lysed in RLT buffer and RNA was extracted with DNase-treated RNeasy Micro or Mini kits, depending on cell number. To prevent cross-contamination, each cell subset was processed individually, whereas patient and healthy donor samples were processed jointly. Using the immunoSEQ multiplex PCR, TCRB sequences were amplified from cDNA into 87-bp fragments spanning the CDR3 region. Sequencing of the amplicons was done on the Illumina HiSeq platform. As for how the authors treated the data: Synthetic template baselines were used to correct PCR bias computationally, reads within Hamming distance 2 were collapsed together, and singletons that could not be merged were discarded. Reads were aligned against IMGT so that V, D and J genes, CDR3 length and insertions or deletions at six rearrangement sites could be assigned. Within each subset, clonotype counts were normalized to sorted cell number, and only after that were true diversity and Gini coefficients computed with the tcR R package. Repertoire sharing was quantified using the overlap coefficient calculated on TCRB nucleotide sequences. As a proxy for the pre-selection repertoire, out-of-frame TCRB sequences from naive cells were analyzed. TCRdb retrieved this table from immuneACCESS and kept in-frame rearrangements only. Not all clones are present; in checked studies, unresolved V genes account for under half, and no reason is known for the remainder. V and J calls and clone size are given by that table; D and trimming were obtained from the DNA. Present in this sample are hundreds of thousands of clones, roughly 30% of which were seen just once. The ten largest clones capture about 0.06% of the sample.

On the study overall, not on this receptor specifically: Naive, central memory and regulatory TCRB repertoires appeared to be more alike among patients than among healthy donors. Patients with type 1 diabetes made fewer insertions and deleted more nucleotides at VDJ recombination sites, implying thymic rearrangement abnormalities. Shorter templates might have been favored by PCR, but patient and control samples were amplified and corrected together, so both groups would have been affected equally by any skew. Only small numbers of individuals were included in the HLA sub-analyses, which left unresolved whether HLA type had any influence on TCRB rearrangement. A moderate but significant shortening of TCRB CDR3 length was observed in type 1 diabetes patients in all four CD4+ subsets. Because cDNA was sequenced instead of genomic DNA, highly expressing activated cells could be over-represented, though the groups showed no difference in activation or CD3 levels.

Turning to this clone: The antigen it binds to is not known. It has no much larger one-base neighbor in the sample; base qualities were not kept.

The TCR originated in a man aged 18 to 35 in good health. Here the chain combines TRBV15 and TRBJ2-1; 7 central nucleotides agree with TRBD1. Input material: naive CD4+ T cells from blood. This sample's cell subset or site label indicates: true naive CD4+ T cells. In nucleotides, the sequence is TGTGCCACCAGCAGAGGGGACAGACCCAATAACAATGAGCAGTTCTTC. Translated, this is CATSRGDRPNNNEQFF.